The subject of this entry is one T cell receptor beta chain. This entry is derived from a study of OX40 agonist ivuxolimab in advanced cancers. TCRdb's copy holds only in-frame clones and misses some; the assay was immunoSEQ multiplex PCR. The sample has around 55,000 clones; around 77% are singletons. The sample was CD4+ or CD8+ T cells sorted from blood, taken in a trial of the OX40 agonist ivuxolimab. The receptor was derived from an adult with an advanced solid tumor such as melanoma, head and neck, liver or kidney cancer.

CDR3 nucleotide sequence: TGCAGCGTGAGGGTACTTGGGCAGGGAACGGAGGGCAATTTGGCGGGCTACACCTTC. Translating gives CSVRVLGQGTEGNLAGYTF. The rearrangement uses TRBV29-1 and TRBJ1-2; maybe TRBD1 (5 bases). Germline CDR1 SQVTM, CDR2 ANQGSEA. The CDR3 is made up of 19 amino acids. V was clipped by 6 bases and J by 8 bases, with 37 bases between them.